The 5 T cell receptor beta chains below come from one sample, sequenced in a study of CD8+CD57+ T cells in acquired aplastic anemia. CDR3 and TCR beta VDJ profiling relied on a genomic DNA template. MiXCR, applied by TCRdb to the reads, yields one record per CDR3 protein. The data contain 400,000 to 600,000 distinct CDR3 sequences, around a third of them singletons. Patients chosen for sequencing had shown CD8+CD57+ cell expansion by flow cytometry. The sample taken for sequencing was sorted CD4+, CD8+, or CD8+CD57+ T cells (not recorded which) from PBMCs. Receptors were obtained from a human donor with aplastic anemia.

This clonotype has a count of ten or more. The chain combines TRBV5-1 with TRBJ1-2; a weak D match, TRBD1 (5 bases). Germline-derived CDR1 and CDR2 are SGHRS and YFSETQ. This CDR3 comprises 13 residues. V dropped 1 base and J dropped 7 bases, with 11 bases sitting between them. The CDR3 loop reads CASSLTGTGGYTF. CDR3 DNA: TGCGCCAGCAGCTTGACCGGGACTGGTGGCTACACCTTC.

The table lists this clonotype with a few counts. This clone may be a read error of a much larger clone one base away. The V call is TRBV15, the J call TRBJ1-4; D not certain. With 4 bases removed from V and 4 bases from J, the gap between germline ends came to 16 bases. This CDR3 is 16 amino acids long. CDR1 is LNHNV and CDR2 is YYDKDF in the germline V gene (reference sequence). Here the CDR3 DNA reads TGTGCCACCAGCAACCCCCCGCAGGAGTATAATGAAAAACTGTTTTTT. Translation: CATSNPPQEYNEKLFF. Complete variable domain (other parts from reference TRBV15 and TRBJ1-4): DAMVIQNPRYQVTQFGKPVTLSCSQTLNHNVMYWYQQKSSQAPKLLFHYYDKDFNNEADTPDNFQSRRPNTSFCFLDIRSPGLGDTAMYLCATSNPPQEYNEKLFFGSGTQLSVL.

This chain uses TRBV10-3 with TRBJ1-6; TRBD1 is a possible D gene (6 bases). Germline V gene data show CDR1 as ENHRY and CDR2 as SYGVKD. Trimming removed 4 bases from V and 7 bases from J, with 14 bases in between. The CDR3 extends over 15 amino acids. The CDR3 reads CAISGTGSVNSPLHF. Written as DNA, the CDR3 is TGTGCCATCAGTGGCACAGGGAGTGTAAATTCACCCCTCCACTTT.

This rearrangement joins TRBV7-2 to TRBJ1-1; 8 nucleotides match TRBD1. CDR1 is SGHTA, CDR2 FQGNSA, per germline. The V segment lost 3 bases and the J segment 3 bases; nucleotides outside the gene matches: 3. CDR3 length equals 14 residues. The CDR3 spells CASSFGTGDTEAFF. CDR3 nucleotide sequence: TGTGCCAGCAGCTTTGGGACAGGTGACACTGAAGCTTTCTTT.

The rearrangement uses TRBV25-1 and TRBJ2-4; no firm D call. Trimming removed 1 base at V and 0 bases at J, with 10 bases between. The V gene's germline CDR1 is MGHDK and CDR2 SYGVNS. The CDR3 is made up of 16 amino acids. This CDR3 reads CASSELGSLAKNIQYF. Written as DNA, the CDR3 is TGTGCCAGCAGTGAATTAGGCAGTTTAGCCAAAAACATTCAGTACTTC.